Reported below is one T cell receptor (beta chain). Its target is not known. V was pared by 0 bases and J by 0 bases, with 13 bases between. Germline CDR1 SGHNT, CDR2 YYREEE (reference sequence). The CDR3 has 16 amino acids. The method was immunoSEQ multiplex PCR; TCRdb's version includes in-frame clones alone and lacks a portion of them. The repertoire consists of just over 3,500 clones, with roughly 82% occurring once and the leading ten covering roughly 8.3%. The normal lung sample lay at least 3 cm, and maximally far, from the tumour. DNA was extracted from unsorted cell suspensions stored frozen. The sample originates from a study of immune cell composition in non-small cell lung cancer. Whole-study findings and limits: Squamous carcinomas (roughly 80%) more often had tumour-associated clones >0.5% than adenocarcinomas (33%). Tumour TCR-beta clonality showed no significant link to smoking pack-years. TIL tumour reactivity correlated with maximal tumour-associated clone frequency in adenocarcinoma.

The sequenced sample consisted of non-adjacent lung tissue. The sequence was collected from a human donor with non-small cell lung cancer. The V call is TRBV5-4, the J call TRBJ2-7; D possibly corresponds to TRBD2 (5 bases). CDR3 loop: CASSLGTAVSSYEQYF. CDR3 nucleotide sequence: TGTGCCAGCAGCTTGGGCACAGCGGTCAGCTCCTACGAGCAGTACTTC.